The 5 T cell receptor beta chains below all came from one sample that was sequenced in a study of glioma-infiltrating T cells (dated by TCRdb to the mid-2010s). The sequencer listed for this sample is Illumina MiSeq. The iRepertoire nested amplicon-rescue multiplex PCR (arm-PCR) platform was used to amplify TCR alpha and beta CDR3 regions from RNA. TCRdb passed the public sequencing reads through fastp at Q25 and MiXCR, retaining productive beta sequences. Rows with one shared CDR3 protein collapse into an entry with the most common genes and DNA. The sample yields about 400,000 distinct CDR3 sequences; 41% were counted once. Jointly, the top ten make up 12% of the sample. Sequenced material: glioma tissue, nonneoplastic brain tissue, or PBMCs (not recorded which). Receptor source: a human donor with low-grade glioma or glioblastoma, undergoing nonglioma brain surgery, or in good health (not recorded which).

Note on this clonotype: A read error may account for a junction end that differs from germline. The gene calls are TRBV29-1 and TRBJ1-1; D unclear. This CDR3 region has 15 residues. From germline, CDR1 is SQVTM and CDR2 ANQGSEA. CDR3 loop: CSVAVPPGGDTKAFF. CDR3 DNA: TGCAGCGTTGCAGTCCCTCCGGGTGGAGACACTAAAGCTTTCTTT. The full variable domain, rest sourced from reference TRBV29-1 and TRBJ1-1, is SAVISQKPSRDICQRGTSLTIQCQVDSQVTMMFWYRQQPGQSLTLIATANQGSEATYESGFVIDKFPISRPNLTFSTLTVSNMSPEDSSIYLCSVAVPPGGDTKAFFGQGTRLTVV.

In this sample, this clonotype turned up a few times. J is TRBJ1-5 and V is TRBV12-3 or TRBV12-4; D call uncertain. V was trimmed by 7 bases and J by 4 bases, leaving 14 bases between them. The CDR3 spans 14 residues. The CDR3 spells CASTTLSRNQPQHF. CDR3 sequence (DNA): TGTGCCAGCACCACTTTATCAAGAAATCAGCCCCAGCATTTT.

There are many counts of this clonotype. The V call is TRBV6-2 or TRBV6-3, the J call TRBJ1-1, with D uncertain. CDR3 size: 19 residues. Germline CDR1 reads MNHEY; CDR2 reads SVGEGT. The germline V and J ends were trimmed by 3 bases and 5 bases, with 28 bases remaining between them. The CDR3 loop is CASSYKAELGLLSRTEAFF. CDR3 nucleotide sequence: TGTGCCAGCAGTTATAAAGCAGAGCTTGGGCTTTTATCGAGGACTGAAGCTTTCTTT.

The chain carries TRBV7-3 and TRBJ2-3, with D perhaps assigned TRBD1 or TRBD2 (7 bases each). Trimming took 5 bases from V and 6 from J, leaving 15 bases between them. Per germline, CDR1 SGHTA and CDR2 FQGTGA. The CDR3 covers 14 residues. CDR3 in amino acids: CASSGTVSGDTQYF. The DNA for the CDR3 is TGTGCCAGCAGCGGGACAGTTAGCGGGGATACGCAGTATTTT.

This rearrangement joins TRBV4-1 to TRBJ2-3; TRBD2 might be the D (5 bases). This CDR3 contains 16 residues. The V gene lost 4 bases and the J gene lost 4 bases, with 18 bases spanning the gap. The germline gives CDR1 MGHRA, CDR2 YSYEKL. The CDR3 region has the DNA TGCGCCAGCAGCCCCACGTTTCAGGAAGCGGCAGATACGCAGTATTTT. Its translation: CASSPTFQEAADTQYF.